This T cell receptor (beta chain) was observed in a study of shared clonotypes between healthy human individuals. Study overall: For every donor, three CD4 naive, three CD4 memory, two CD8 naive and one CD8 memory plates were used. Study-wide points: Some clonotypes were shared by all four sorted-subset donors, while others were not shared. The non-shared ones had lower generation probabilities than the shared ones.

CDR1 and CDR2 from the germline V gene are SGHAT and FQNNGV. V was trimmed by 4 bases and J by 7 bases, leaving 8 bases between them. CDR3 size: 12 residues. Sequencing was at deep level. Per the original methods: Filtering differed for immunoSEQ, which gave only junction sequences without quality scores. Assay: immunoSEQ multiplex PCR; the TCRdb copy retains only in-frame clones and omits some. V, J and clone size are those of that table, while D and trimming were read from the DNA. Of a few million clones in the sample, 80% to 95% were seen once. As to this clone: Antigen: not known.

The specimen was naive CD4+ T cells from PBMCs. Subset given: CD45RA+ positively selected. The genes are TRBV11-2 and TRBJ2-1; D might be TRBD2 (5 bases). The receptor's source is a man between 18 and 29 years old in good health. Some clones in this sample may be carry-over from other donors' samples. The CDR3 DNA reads TGTGCCAGCAGCTCACGGAGGAATGAGCAGTTCTTC. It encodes CASSSRRNEQFF.